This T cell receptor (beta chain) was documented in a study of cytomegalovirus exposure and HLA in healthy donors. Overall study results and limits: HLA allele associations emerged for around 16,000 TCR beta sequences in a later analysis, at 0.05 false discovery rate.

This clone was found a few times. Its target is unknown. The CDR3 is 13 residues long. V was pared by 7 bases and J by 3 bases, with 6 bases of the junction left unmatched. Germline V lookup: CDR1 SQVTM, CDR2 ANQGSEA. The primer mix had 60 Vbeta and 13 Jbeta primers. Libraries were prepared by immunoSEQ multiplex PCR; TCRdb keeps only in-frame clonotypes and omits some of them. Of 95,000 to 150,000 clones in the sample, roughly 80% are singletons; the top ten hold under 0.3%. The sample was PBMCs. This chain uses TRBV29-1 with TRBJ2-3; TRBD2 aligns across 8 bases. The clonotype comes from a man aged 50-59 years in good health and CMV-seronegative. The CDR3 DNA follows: TGCAGCGGGAAGCGGGAGAGGACAGATACGCAGTATTTT. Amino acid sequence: CSGKRERTDTQYF.